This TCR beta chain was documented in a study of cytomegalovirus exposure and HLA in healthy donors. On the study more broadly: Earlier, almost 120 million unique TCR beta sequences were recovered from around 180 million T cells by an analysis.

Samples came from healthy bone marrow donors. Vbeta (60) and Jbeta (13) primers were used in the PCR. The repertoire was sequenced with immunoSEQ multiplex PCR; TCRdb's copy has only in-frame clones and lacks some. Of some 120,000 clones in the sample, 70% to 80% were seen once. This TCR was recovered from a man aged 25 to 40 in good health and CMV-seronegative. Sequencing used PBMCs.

CDR3: CASSFPGQGIDEQFF. The DNA of the CDR3 is TGTGCCAGCAGTTTCCCGGGACAGGGTATAGATGAGCAGTTCTTC. V usage is TRBV27 and J usage is TRBJ2-1, with 9 bases lining up with TRBD1. CDR1 and CDR2 (germline): MNHEY, SMNVEV (reference sequence). This CDR3 has 15 residues. V was clipped by 3 bases and J by 8 bases; unmatched bases: 8.